This record concerns one T cell receptor beta chain sequence. Its antigen is as yet unknown. This sample stems from a study of shared clonotypes between healthy human individuals. General study results and limits: Estimated clonotype richness was generally higher in naive than memory subsets.

CD45RO-negative, CCR7-selected cells formed the naive CD8 fraction, which excluded terminally differentiated effector memory CD45RA+ cells. Sequenced by immunoSEQ multiplex PCR; TCRdb stores in-frame clones only, minus some. The sample records nearly 600,000 clones, less than 97% being singletons. Germline lookup yields CDR1 SGHRS and CDR2 YFSETQ. CDR3 length: 15 residues. V shed 0 bases and J 3 bases; nucleotides not matched to a gene: 6. This receptor was taken from a woman in her 30s in good health. The sample comprised naive CD8+ T cells sorted from blood. This chain joins TRBV5-1 and TRBJ2-7; 7 nucleotides agree with TRBD2. The chain's CDR3 is CASSLDLADVYEQYF. The CDR3 DNA reads as TGCGCCAGCAGCTTGGATCTAGCGGATGTCTACGAGCAGTACTTC. Together with reference TRBV5-1 and TRBJ2-7, the CDR3 gives the full variable domain: KAGVTQTPRYLIKTRGQQVTLSCSPISGHRSVSWYQQTPGQGLQFLFEYFSETQRNKGNFPGRFSGRQFSNSRSEMNVSTLELGDSALYLCASSLDLADVYEQYFGPGTRLTVT.